This T cell receptor beta chain was captured in a study of vaccination effects on CD4 cells after COVID-19. V was cut by 3 bases and J by 1 base, with 8 bases left in between. This CDR3 contains 14 residues. Germline V gene sequence: CDR1 SGHRS, CDR2 YFSETQ. For this clone: Its matching antigen is unknown.

Here immunoSEQ multiplex PCR was the method, and the copy in TCRdb shows in-frame clones only, minus some. This sample has about 24,000 clones; 81% occur once, and the top ten carry about 5.7%. Antigen-specific CD4+ T cells were first expanded with viral peptide pools by the ViraFEST assay and only then sequenced. Isolation of CD4+ T cells took place after about 10 days of culture. All study participants received two doses of BNT162b2 or mRNA-1273 vaccine. The specimen comprised CD4+ T cells from PBMCs cultured with SARS-CoV-2 spike peptides, sampled after COVID-19 vaccination. The sequence was obtained from a human donor who received a COVID-19 vaccine. Some clones in this sample may be carry-over from other donors' samples. The gene calls are TRBV5-1 and TRBJ2-1; D might be TRBD2 (5 bases). This CDR3 reads CASSWRASYNEQFF. The CDR3 DNA reads as TGCGCCAGCAGCTGGCGGGCTTCCTACAATGAGCAGTTCTTC.